The 3 T cell receptor beta chains given below trace back to one sample, sequenced in a study of neurological immune-mediated disorders. TCRdb re-called the 5' RACE reads through MiXCR, storing one row per CDR3 protein. Of over 45,000 distinct CDR3 sequences in the sample, roughly a quarter were seen once. Sequences were obtained from PBMCs. These receptors originate from a woman in her sixties or seventies in good health.

As to this clonotype: Possible read error: a much larger clone is one base away. The chain is built from TRBV3-1 and TRBJ2-3, with a weak D call TRBD2 (6 bases). CDR3 size: 12 residues. Germline V gene data show CDR1 as LGHDT and CDR2 as YNNKEL (reference sequence). The CDR3 nucleotides read TGTGTCAGCAGCAATCTAGCGAATACGCAGTATTTT. As protein: CVSSNLANTQYF.

This clonotype was picked up many times. J is TRBJ2-6 and V is TRBV10-3, with D perhaps matching TRBD2 (6 bases). The CDR3 sequence is 18 residues long. Germline-derived CDR1 and CDR2 are ENHRY and SYGVKD. Trimming left V 8 bases short and J 1 base short, with 21 bases between. The CDR3 region is CAIGGPGAEQSGANVLTF. DNA of the CDR3: TGTGCCATCGGGGGTCCGGGAGCGGAACAATCTGGGGCCAACGTCCTGACTTTC.

Many counts were recorded for this clonotype. The chain links TRBV12-3 or TRBV12-4 to TRBJ2-2; D unclear. V was trimmed by 4 bases and J by 0 bases, leaving 12 bases between them. CDR3 length equals 16 residues. The CDR3 loop reads CASSYWLLTNTGELFF. The CDR3 DNA is TGTGCCAGCAGTTATTGGCTTTTAACGAACACCGGGGAGCTGTTTTTT.